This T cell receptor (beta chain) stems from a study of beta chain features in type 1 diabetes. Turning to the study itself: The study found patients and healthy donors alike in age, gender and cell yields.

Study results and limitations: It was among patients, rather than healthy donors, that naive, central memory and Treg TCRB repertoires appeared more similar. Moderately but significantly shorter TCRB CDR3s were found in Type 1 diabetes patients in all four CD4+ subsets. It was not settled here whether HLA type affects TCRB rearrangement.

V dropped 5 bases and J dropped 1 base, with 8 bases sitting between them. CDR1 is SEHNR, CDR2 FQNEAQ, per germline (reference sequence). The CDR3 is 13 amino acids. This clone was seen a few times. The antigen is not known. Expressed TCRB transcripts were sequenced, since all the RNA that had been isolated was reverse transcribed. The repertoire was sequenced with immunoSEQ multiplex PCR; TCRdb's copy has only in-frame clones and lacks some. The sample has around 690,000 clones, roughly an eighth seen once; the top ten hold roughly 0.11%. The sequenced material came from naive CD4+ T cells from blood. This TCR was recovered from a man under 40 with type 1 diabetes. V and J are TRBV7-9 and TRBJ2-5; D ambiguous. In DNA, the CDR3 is TGTGCCAGCAGCCCCCGGATCCAAGAGACCCAGTACTTC. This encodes CASSPRIQETQYF.